What follows describes a single T cell receptor (beta chain). This beta chain is a stray read from a library made for alpha chains; its abundance is not meaningful. These data come from a study of spatial heterogeneity in lung cancer. One entry per CDR3 protein, called by TCRdb with MiXCR from the 5' RACE reads. This listing includes approximately 93 distinct CDR3 sequences. As for time point: sample taken at primary tumor resection. Germline CDR1 reads PRHDT; CDR2 reads FYEKMQ (reference sequence). The CDR3 runs 15 residues. The V segment lost 4 bases and the J segment 5 bases; nucleotides outside the gene matches: 4.

This TCR was recovered from a male donor with early-stage non-small cell lung cancer. The chain joins TRBV13 to TRBJ2-7; 14 nucleotides align to TRBD2. The starting material was normal lung tissue next to the tumor, obtained at surgery. The CDR3 sequence: CASSSGLAGVDEQYF. CDR3 bases: TGTGCCAGCAGCTCGGGACTAGCGGGAGTAGACGAGCAGTACTTC. The full variable domain, rest sourced from reference TRBV13 and TRBJ2-7, is AAGVIQSPRHLIKEKRETATLKCYPIPRHDTVYWYQQGPGQDPQFLISFYEKMQSDKGSIPDRFSAQQFSDYHSELNMSSLELGDSALYFCASSSGLAGVDEQYFGPGTRLTVT.